Listed here are 6 T cell receptor beta chains from one sample, sequenced in a study of CXCR3 chemokines and chemotherapy response in bladder cancer. TCRdb used MiXCR to reprocess the PCR reads, holding one entry per CDR3 protein. The data contain 13,000 or so distinct CDR3 sequences, roughly 12% of them seen just once; the ten biggest clones take up roughly 25%. This material was acquired from a patient whose treatment included neoadjuvant chemotherapy. The receptors derive from a human donor with bladder cancer that did not respond to neoadjuvant chemotherapy.

This clonotype has ten or more counts. V gene TRBV12-3 or TRBV12-4 combines with J gene TRBJ1-1; perhaps TRBD1 as D (5 bases). V was clipped by 4 bases and J by 9 bases, with 12 bases between them. The CDR3 runs 12 residues. Written as DNA, the CDR3 is TGTGCCAGCAGTTCCCGACAGACTCAAGCTTTCTTT. Translation gives CASSSRQTQAFF.

This clonotype is medium-sized. This chain uses TRBV10-3 with TRBJ1-2; a possible D gene is TRBD1 (5 bases). V was shortened by 11 bases and J by 5 bases, with 21 bases between the two germline ends. The CDR3 has 14 amino acids. Germline-derived CDR1 and CDR2 are ENHRY and SYGVKD. The chain's CDR3 is CASNKAQGSYGYTF. In DNA, the CDR3 is TGTGCCTCCAACAAGGCCCAGGGAAGTTATGGCTACACCTTC.

V usage is TRBV20-1 and J usage is TRBJ1-1, with 8 bases fitting TRBD1. The CDR3 contains 15 residues. Germline assignment: CDR1 DFQATT and CDR2 SNEGSKA (reference sequence). The trim removed 5 bases at V and 0 bases at J, leaving 8 bases unmatched. The CDR3 protein is CSAPRTGHMNTEAFF. In DNA, the CDR3 is TGCAGTGCTCCCCGGACAGGGCACATGAACACTGAAGCTTTCTTT.

This clonotype is medium-sized by share. The chain combines TRBV27 with TRBJ1-4; TRBD1 matches 10 bases. Trimming cost V 6 bases and J 11 bases; bases outside gene matches: 9. Germline CDR1 is MNHEY and CDR2 is SMNVEV (reference sequence). CDR3 length: 14 residues. CDR3 region: CASRPGQGQGKLFF. Written as DNA, the CDR3 is TGTGCCAGCAGGCCGGGACAGGGGCAGGGTAAACTGTTTTTT.

In its sample, this clonotype was seen many times. The J gene is TRBJ1-2, the V gene TRBV12-3 or TRBV12-4; 7 positions match TRBD1. V was clipped by 6 bases and J by 7 bases; unmatched bases: 8. The CDR3 is 13 amino acids. The CDR3 DNA reads TGTGCCAGCAGCCCCGACAGGGCAGGTGGCTACACCTTC. This gives the protein CASSPDRAGGYTF.

Many counts were recorded for this clonotype. The CDR3 coding sequence is TGTGCCAGCAGCTTCCTAGCGGGAGTGACCGGGGAGCTGTTTTTT. This gives the protein CASSFLAGVTGELFF. The chain joins TRBV5-6 to TRBJ2-2, with 10 bases lining up with TRBD2. Germline loops: CDR1 SGHDT, CDR2 YYEEEE. The CDR3 totals 15 residues. J gave up 5 bases and V 2 bases, and 3 bases lay outside the gene matches. The full variable domain, its missing parts supplied by reference TRBV5-6 and TRBJ2-2, is DAGVTQSPTHLIKTRGQQVTLRCSPKSGHDTVSWYQQALGQGPQFIFQYYEEEERQRGNFPDRFSGHQFPNYSSELNVNALLLGDSALYLCASSFLAGVTGELFFGEGSRLTVL.